This T cell receptor (beta chain) was recorded in a study of cytomegalovirus exposure and HLA in healthy donors. The germline V gene encodes CDR1 MDHEN and CDR2 SYDVKM. There are 15 residues in the CDR3. The V end lost 5 bases, the J end lost 0 bases, and 11 bases lay between the germline ends. The data were produced by immunoSEQ multiplex PCR, yet TCRdb's version contains in-frame clones alone and is incomplete. The sample consists of roughly 60,000 clones, roughly 95% of them appearing once. Study findings and constraints: A later analysis found first-cohort TCR clusters tended to co-occur in the 130 or so validation repertoires. Rarity held for most TCR sequences, but there were some public TCRs that occurred in many donors. Reports indicated that the classifier achieved high specificity and sensitivity in diagnosing cytomegalovirus status.

About this clone: What it binds is unknown.

The TCR was taken from a woman under 30 in good health and CMV-seropositive. This chain connects TRBV28 to TRBJ2-4; TRBD1 might be the D (5 bases). Sequenced: PBMCs. CDR3 amino acids: CASSPGHLAKNIQYF. The CDR3 nucleotides read TGTGCCAGCAGTCCAGGACACCTAGCCAAAAACATTCAGTACTTC. The whole variable domain, remainder taken from reference TRBV28 and TRBJ2-4, is DVKVTQSSRYLVKRTGEKVFLECVQDMDHENMFWYRQDPGLGLRLIYFSYDVKMKEKGDIPEGYSVSREKKERFSLILESASTNQTSMYLCASSPGHLAKNIQYFGAGTRLSVL.